Presented here are 25 T cell receptor beta chains from one specimen sequenced in a study of cytomegalovirus exposure and HLA in healthy donors. PCR employed 60 Vbeta and 13 Jbeta primers. Clones were read by immunoSEQ multiplex PCR, and TCRdb kept only the in-frame ones, dropping some. The sample totals about 160,000 clones. Sequences were obtained from PBMCs. The source is a woman in her sixties in good health and CMV-seronegative.

V is TRBV7-9 and J is TRBJ1-1; possibly TRBD1 for D (6 bases). The length of the CDR3 is 13 residues. V was trimmed by 5 bases and J by 6 bases, leaving 13 bases between them. The germline V gene encodes CDR1 SEHNR and CDR2 FQNEAQ (reference sequence). The CDR3 here is CASSVSGGAEAFF. The CDR3 DNA reads as TGTGCCAGCAGCGTCTCGGGGGGCGCTGAAGCTTTCTTT.

Remarks on this clone: This CDR3 is also generated by other DNA sequences in the sample. The CDR3 sequence: CASSPSTDTQYF. CDR3 sequence (DNA): TGTGCCAGCAGCCCGAGCACAGATACGCAGTATTTT. The gene calls are TRBV9 and TRBJ2-3; D is unresolved. V was trimmed by 4 bases and J by 0 bases, leaving 3 bases between them. This CDR3 has 12 amino acids. Germline V CDR1 and CDR2: SGDLS, YYNGEE. Based on the CDR3 plus reference TRBV9 and TRBJ2-3, the full variable domain is DSGVTQTPKHLITATGQRVTLRCSPRSGDLSVYWYQQSLDQGLQFLIQYYNGEERAKGNILERFSAQQFPDLHSELNLSSLELGDSALYFCASSPSTDTQYFGPGTRLTVL.

V usage is TRBV6-5 and J usage is TRBJ2-7; no clear D. The ends were cut back, 6 bases at V and 3 bases at J, with 12 bases in the middle. CDR1 is MNHEY and CDR2 is SVGAGI in the germline V gene. The CDR3 consists of 13 residues. In DNA form, the CDR3 reads TGTGCCAGCAGACAAGACATTTACTACGAGCAGTACTTC. It codes for CASRQDIYYEQYF.

The gene calls are TRBV7-9 and TRBJ2-2; 7 bases map to TRBD2. Germline values: CDR1 SEHNR, CDR2 FQNEAQ (reference sequence). The CDR3 runs 14 residues. The J segment lost 2 bases and the V segment lost 10 bases, leaving 7 bases of the junction unmatched. CDR3 protein: CAISGTTNTGELFF. The CDR3 DNA sequence: TGTGCCATCTCCGGGACTACAAACACCGGGGAGCTGTTTTTT. The full variable domain, rest sourced from reference TRBV7-9 and TRBJ2-2, is DTGVSQNPRHKITKRGQNVTFRCDPISEHNRLYWYRQTLGQGPEFLTYFQNEAQLEKSRLLSDRFSAERPKGSFSTLEIQRTEQGDSAMYLCAISGTTNTGELFFGEGSRLTVL.

V usage is TRBV18 and J usage is TRBJ1-3; D unresolved. Trimming took 2 bases from V and 2 from J, leaving 13 bases between them. The germline gives CDR1 KGHSH, CDR2 LQKENI. There are 16 residues in the CDR3. The CDR3 region has the DNA TGTGCCAGCTCACCAAGTCCCGAGGGTACTGGAAACACCATATATTTT. It specifies CASSPSPEGTGNTIYF.

The V gene is TRBV7-2, the J gene TRBJ2-7; D is unclear. Looked up from germline, CDR1 is SGHTA and CDR2 is FQGNSA. V lost 0 bases to trimming and J lost 4 bases, with 10 bases between them. The CDR3 runs 14 residues. The CDR3 DNA sequence: TGTGCCAGCAGCTTAGCGGGTGGGCAATACGAGCAGTACTTC. Residues: CASSLAGGQYEQYF.

The J gene is TRBJ1-4, the V gene TRBV6-5; 7 bases are a match to TRBD1. Per the germline V gene, CDR1 is MNHEY and CDR2 is SVGAGI. The CDR3 is made up of 15 amino acids. Trimming cost V 10 bases and J 8 bases; bases outside gene matches: 16. The CDR3 DNA reads TGTGCCACCCAAAATTTCCGGGACAGTCGGGAAAAACTGTTTTTT. Amino acids: CATQNFRDSREKLFF.

This chain joins TRBV19 and TRBJ1-3, with a weak D call TRBD1 (5 bases). CDR1 and CDR2 from the germline V gene are LNHDA and SQIVND (reference sequence). The V gene lost 3 bases and the J gene lost 0 bases, with 12 bases spanning the gap. The CDR3 has 16 amino acids. CDR3 amino acids: CASSMKGFASGNTIYF. DNA for the CDR3: TGTGCCAGTAGTATGAAGGGGTTTGCCTCTGGAAACACCATATATTTT.

The chain is built from TRBV6-6 and TRBJ1-4; maybe TRBD1 (6 bases). Trimming took off 4 bases at V and 0 bases at J, with 9 bases between the two ends. The CDR3 length is 15 residues. Germline loops: CDR1 MNHNY, CDR2 SVGAGI (reference sequence). The CDR3 spells CASSSTGATNEKLFF. The CDR3, as DNA: TGTGCCAGCAGTTCGACAGGAGCAACTAATGAAAAACTGTTTTTT.

The chain joins TRBV18 to TRBJ2-7; TRBD2 aligns across 7 bases. V dropped 6 bases and J dropped 0; count of bases not matched to a gene: 11. This CDR3 comprises 16 residues. The germline V gene encodes CDR1 KGHSH and CDR2 LQKENI. CDR3 protein: CASSELGTTFSYEQYF. In DNA, the CDR3 is TGTGCCAGCTCCGAACTCGGGACTACCTTCTCCTACGAGCAGTACTTC.

The CDR3 reads CASSRAGGLSDTQYF. CDR3 DNA: TGTGCCAGCAGCCGAGCGGGGGGGCTCTCAGATACGCAGTATTTT. This chain connects TRBV14 to TRBJ2-3; 10 bases align to TRBD2. The CDR3 is 15 residues long. CDR1 and CDR2 (germline): SGHDN, FVKESK. Losses at the gene ends were 4 bases for V and 4 bases for J; bases not matched to a gene: 5.

V usage is TRBV2 and J usage is TRBJ2-2; D is uncertain. V was pared by 5 bases and J by 0 bases, with 10 bases between. Germline assignment: CDR1 SNHLY and CDR2 FYNNEI. This CDR3 contains 15 residues. For the CDR3, the DNA is TGTGCCAGCAGTCCCCCGACATCGAACACCGGGGAGCTGTTTTTT. This translates into CASSPPTSNTGELFF. The variable domain in full, with the rest retrieved from reference TRBV2 and TRBJ2-2, is EPEVTQTPSHQVTQMGQEVILRCVPISNHLYFYWYRQILGQKVEFLVSFYNNEISEKSEIFDDQFSVERPDGSNFTLKIRSTKLEDSAMYFCASSPPTSNTGELFFGEGSRLTVL.

The chain joins TRBV4-1 to TRBJ2-1; D unclear. V was cut by 5 bases and J by 6 bases, with 8 bases left in between. The CDR3 runs to 12 residues. The germline gives CDR1 MGHRA, CDR2 YSYEKL. CDR3 bases: TGCGCCAGCAGCTCCATCATCAATGAGCAGTTCTTC. Its protein product is CASSSIINEQFF.

V and J are TRBV9 and TRBJ2-2, with 9 bases lining up with TRBD2. Germline CDR1 is SGDLS and CDR2 is YYNGEE. With V trimmed by 0 bases and J by 0 bases, 3 bases remained unmatched. CDR3 length: 17 residues. The CDR3 DNA sequence: TGTGCCAGCAGCGTAGTGCGGGGGGGGGCGAACACCGGGGAGCTGTTTTTT. Its protein product is CASSVVRGGANTGELFF.

The V gene is TRBV19, the J gene TRBJ2-4; D is possibly TRBD1 (6 bases). Trimming removed 6 bases from V and 2 bases from J, with 14 bases in between. Germline V CDR1 and CDR2: LNHDA, SQIVND (reference sequence). The CDR3 consists of 15 residues. The CDR3 here is CASSRDTKTKNIQYF. In nucleotides, the CDR3 is TGTGCCAGTAGCAGGGACACCAAAACCAAAAACATTCAGTACTTC.

The V call is TRBV7-9, the J call TRBJ2-5; possible D gene TRBD1, 8 bases. Germline values: CDR1 SEHNR, CDR2 FQNEAQ (reference sequence). The CDR3 runs to 16 residues. V lost 4 bases and J 3 bases, leaving 18 bases between the germline ends. The CDR3 bases are TGTGCCAGCAGCTCTCCTAGACAGGGGAGGGAAGAGACCCAGTACTTC. It codes for CASSSPRQGREETQYF.

The chain carries TRBV7-2 and TRBJ1-2; D ambiguous. Per the germline V gene, CDR1 is SGHTA and CDR2 is FQGNSA. V was trimmed by 3 bases and J by 4 bases, leaving 12 bases between them. The length of the CDR3 is 14 residues. CDR3 amino acids: CASSFTPQAYGYTF. The CDR3, as DNA: TGTGCCAGCAGCTTCACCCCCCAGGCCTATGGCTACACCTTC.

This sequence joins TRBV10-3 and TRBJ2-7, with D possibly being TRBD2 (7 bases). V was trimmed by 9 bases and J by 3 bases, leaving 21 bases between them. CDR1 is ENHRY and CDR2 is SYGVKD in the germline V gene. This CDR3 has 15 amino acids. The chain's CDR3 is CAISSGGGSYYEQYF. CDR3 in DNA: TGTGCCATTTCATCCGGGGGCGGGAGTTACTACGAGCAGTACTTC.

The gene calls are TRBV7-9 and TRBJ1-1; 7 bases agree with TRBD1. This CDR3 contains 14 residues. J was trimmed by 1 base and V by 2 bases; bases with no gene match: 1. Germline lookup yields CDR1 SEHNR and CDR2 FQNEAQ (reference sequence). The CDR3 nucleotides read TGTGCCAGCAGCTTAAGGACAGGGAACACTGAAGCTTTCTTT. It encodes CASSLRTGNTEAFF.

This chain uses TRBV5-4 with TRBJ2-5, with 12 bases identical to TRBD1. The DNA matches TRBJ2-7 better at its end, which makes the J call doubtful. The CDR3 is 14 amino acids. The V gene's germline CDR1 is SGHNT and CDR2 YYREEE (reference sequence). The CDR3 loop is CASSWDRGLYEQYF. CDR3 in DNA: TGTGCCAGCAGCTGGGACAGGGGGCTGTACGAGCAGTACTTC.

V usage is TRBV9 and J usage is TRBJ1-1; D may be TRBD1 (6 bases). CDR1 is SGDLS, CDR2 YYNGEE, per germline. This CDR3 is built from 14 residues. Trimming pared 4 bases from V and 4 bases from J, leaving 14 bases between. CDR3 residues: CASSYRDSGTEAFF. In nucleotides, the CDR3 is TGTGCCAGCAGCTACAGGGATTCAGGCACTGAAGCTTTCTTT.

V usage is TRBV18 and J usage is TRBJ1-2; D is unclear. Trimming took off 0 bases at V and 4 bases at J, with 9 bases between the two ends. In germline, CDR1 is KGHSH, CDR2 LQKENI. The CDR3 is 14 residues long. As DNA, the CDR3 is TGTGCCAGCTCACCACCGTACAGAAGCTATGGCTACACCTTC. Translating it yields CASSPPYRSYGYTF.

V gene TRBV29-1 combines with J gene TRBJ1-2, with 10 bases that match TRBD1. Germline V gives CDR1 SQVTM, CDR2 ANQGSEA. V lost 4 bases and J lost 1; bases outside the gene matches: 12. This CDR3 spans 17 amino acids. CDR3 DNA sequence: TGCAGCGTTGCGGCCCGACAGGGGGCGCCTCTTAACTATGGCTACACCTTC. Translation: CSVAARQGAPLNYGYTF. Filled out from reference TRBV29-1 and TRBJ1-2, the complete variable domain reads SAVISQKPSRDICQRGTSLTIQCQVDSQVTMMFWYRQQPGQSLTLIATANQGSEATYESGFVIDKFPISRPNLTFSTLTVSNMSPEDSSIYLCSVAARQGAPLNYGYTFGSGTRLTVV.

This rearrangement joins TRBV15 to TRBJ2-7; a weak D match, TRBD2 (7 bases). V lost 0 bases, J lost 1 base, and 19 bases lay in between. The V gene's germline CDR1 is LNHNV and CDR2 YYDKDF (reference sequence). The CDR3 runs to 18 residues. The CDR3 DNA reads TGTGCCACCAGCAGAGATCGGGGGCCTAGCGGATCTTCCTACGAGCAGTACTTC. It encodes CATSRDRGPSGSSYEQYF.

The chain carries TRBV5-1 and TRBJ1-2, with D possibly being TRBD1 (5 bases). The CDR3 has 14 residues. Looked up from germline, CDR1 is SGHRS and CDR2 is YFSETQ. Trimming left V 3 bases short and J 3 bases short, with 12 bases between. CDR3 sequence (DNA): TGCGCCAGCAGCTCGGGAGGGGAAGACTATGGCTACACCTTC. Its protein is CASSSGGEDYGYTF.